Detailed here is one T cell receptor beta chain. These data belong to a study of blood T cell repertoires in COVID-19. Only in-frame clones appear in the TCRdb table, and some are missing; sequencing was by immunoSEQ multiplex PCR. The sample lists 150,000 to 200,000 clones, over 80% occurring once. The V gene's germline CDR1 is MNHNY and CDR2 SVGAGI (reference sequence). The CDR3 length is 15 residues. Germline trimming cut 8 bases from V and 2 bases from J; bases unmatched to any gene: 7. The sequence was obtained from a woman in her forties or fifties who had recovered from COVID-19. The chain is built from TRBV6-6 and TRBJ2-2; 8 bases align to TRBD2. The sample taken for sequencing was PBMCs or T cells enriched from blood (not recorded which). This CDR3 is CASRPGGGNTGELFF. CDR3 nucleotide sequence: TGTGCCAGCCGCCCGGGGGGGGGAAACACCGGGGAGCTGTTTTTT.